The TCR beta chain described here comes from a study of regulatory T cells in long-lasting Graves disease. The time point denotes: newly diagnosed GD, antithyroid drugs for less than 3 months. The TCR library was made from RNA extracted from PBMCs. After removal of 3 bases from V and 4 bases from J, the junction contained 16 bases not matched to a gene. The CDR3 extends over 18 amino acids. Per the germline V gene, CDR1 is MNHGY and CDR2 is SVAAGI. This clonotype was seen only a few times. The antigen is unknown. The study, taken as a whole, reports: Persistent disease preferred TRBV28, TRBJ1-2 and TRBJ2-5; new disease, TRBV20-1 and TRBJ2-1.

HTBI primers from iRepertoire and Arm-PCR of CDR3 regions yielded the TCR beta libraries. TCRdb passed the multiplex PCR reads through MiXCR, listing each CDR3 protein once. The table lists approximately 470,000 distinct CDR3 sequences, 16% of them singletons. The sample was also linked to a second study, of T cells in Graves' hyperthyroidism and ophthalmopathy. As that report states: Clinical symptoms, serum thyroxine, TRAb, thyroid ultrasound and orbital computed tomography established diagnosis. Carried out on the TCR CDR3, a first-round RT-PCR used the HTBI primer set. Model-based prediction identified ophthalmopathy a median 6.5 months prior to its onset.

The sequence was obtained from a man aged 40-49 years with Graves disease. The starting material was peripheral blood mononuclear cells (PBMCs), obtained at new diagnosis, from a patient treated with antithyroid drugs. V usage is TRBV6-9 and J usage is TRBJ1-2; 8 bases map to TRBD1. The CDR3 region is CASSYRATGAQGAYGYTF. In nucleotides, the CDR3 is TGTGCCAGCAGTTACAGGGCTACGGGGGCGCAGGGGGCCTATGGCTACACCTTC.